These 28 T cell receptor beta chains were sequenced from one sample in a study of cytomegalovirus exposure and HLA in healthy donors (TCRdb year 2017). The receptor library was made with the immunoSEQ multiplex PCR assay. For the multiplex PCR, a mixture combining 60 forward primers for TCR Vbeta segments and 13 reverse primers for TCR Jbeta segments was used. TCRdb took over this immuneACCESS table, retaining in-frame rearrangements with V and J assigned. Such tables are incomplete; in checked studies, under half of the missing clones stem from an unresolved V gene, and the remainder is unexplained. This sample lists about 97,000 clones; about three fifths were detected once. The biggest ten clones account for approximately 4.8% of the sample. The sequenced sample was PBMCs. All receptors derive from a human donor in good health.

This clone occurred a few times. The chain combines TRBV7-2 with TRBJ2-7, with TRBD1 matching 7 bases. V was clipped by 4 bases and J by 2 bases; unmatched bases: 5. Germline V gene sequence: CDR1 SGHTA, CDR2 FQGNSA. The CDR3 has 14 amino acids. As DNA, the CDR3 is TGTGCCAGCAGCTCGGGACAGAAGCCCTACGAGCAGTACTTC. Its protein product is CASSSGQKPYEQYF.

The chain joins TRBV5-1 to TRBJ2-2, with D tentatively TRBD1 (6 bases). The CDR3 consists of 18 residues. From germline, CDR1 is SGHRS and CDR2 YFSETQ. Trimming took 3 bases from V and 0 from J, leaving 18 bases between them. The CDR3 nucleotides read TGCGCCAGCAGCTCCAACCCTCCCGGGACAACGAACACCGGGGAGCTGTTTTTT. Translating it yields CASSSNPPGTTNTGELFF.

The chain uses TRBV10-2 and TRBJ2-3; D is ambiguous. This CDR3 region has 11 residues. Germline V gives CDR1 WSHSY, CDR2 SAAADI. The V gene lost 4 bases and the J gene lost 4 bases, with 3 bases spanning the gap. CDR3 in amino acids: CASSASDTQYF. The CDR3 DNA reads as TGCGCCAGCAGTGCCTCAGATACGCAGTATTTT.

The chain recombines TRBV19 with TRBJ2-5; the D gene is possibly TRBD2 (5 bases). The CDR3 extends over 14 amino acids. Germline values: CDR1 LNHDA, CDR2 SQIVND (reference sequence). The V end lost 3 bases, the J end lost 3 bases, and 11 bases lay between the germline ends. The CDR3 is CASSMPGLEETQYF. The DNA of the CDR3 is TGTGCCAGTAGTATGCCTGGACTCGAAGAGACCCAGTACTTC.

This clone came up once. The V and J genes are TRBV5-1 and TRBJ2-7, with 10 bases matching TRBD2. CDR1 is SGHRS and CDR2 is YFSETQ in the germline V gene. V lost 4 bases to trimming and J lost 5 bases; unmatched junction nucleotides: 15. The CDR3 has 17 residues. The CDR3 DNA sequence: TGCGCCAGCAGCCAACAGGTACCTAGCGGGAGTATCCACGAGCAGTACTTC. Its translation: CASSQQVPSGSIHEQYF.

This chain joins TRBV12-5 and TRBJ2-1; no reliable D call. CDR1 is LGHNT and CDR2 is FRNRAP in the germline V gene. CDR3 length equals 13 residues. Trimming removed 0 bases at V and 8 bases at J, with 8 bases between. The CDR3 protein is CASGLVLPDEQFF. The CDR3 bases are TGTGCTAGTGGTTTGGTACTTCCCGATGAGCAGTTCTTC.

The rearrangement links TRBV20-1 to TRBJ1-2; D remains ambiguous. Germline V CDR1 and CDR2: DFQATT, SNEGSKA (reference sequence). Trimming shortened V by 5 bases and J by 4 bases, and 8 bases separated the two germline ends. The CDR3 runs 11 residues. CDR3 nucleotide sequence: TGCAGTGCTGATTCCAGCTATGGCTACACCTTC. It specifies CSADSSYGYTF.

This clone was recorded a few times. The chain links TRBV5-6 to TRBJ2-7; no firm D call. Germline loops: CDR1 SGHDT, CDR2 YYEEEE. Trimming stripped 0 bases from V and 9 bases from J, with 7 bases between. The CDR3 runs 11 residues. The CDR3 protein is CASSLDGVQYF. The CDR3 bases are TGTGCCAGCAGCTTGGACGGTGTGCAGTACTTC.

This rearrangement joins TRBV19 to TRBJ1-1; D unresolved. This CDR3 region has 13 residues. Germline loops: CDR1 LNHDA, CDR2 SQIVND (reference sequence). V was trimmed by 3 bases and J by 2 bases, leaving 7 bases between them. The CDR3 sequence is CASSIRANTEAFF. CDR3 sequence (DNA): TGTGCCAGTAGTATTCGAGCAAACACTGAAGCTTTCTTT.

The V call is TRBV10-3, the J call TRBJ2-1; D is unresolved. Trimming pared 4 bases from V and 2 bases from J, leaving 12 bases between. The CDR3 consists of 15 residues. Germline V gene lookup returns CDR1 ENHRY and CDR2 SYGVKD. The DNA of the CDR3 is TGTGCCATCAGTGGAGGCGGAGACCCCTACAATGAGCAGTTCTTC. Protein product: CAISGGGDPYNEQFF.

V is TRBV7-3 and J is TRBJ2-5; D is unclear. Trimming shortened V by 0 bases and J by 5 bases, and 7 bases separated the two germline ends. CDR3 length: 13 residues. Germline V gives CDR1 SGHTA, CDR2 FQGTGA. Written as DNA, the CDR3 is TGTGCCAGCAGCTTAACGAAGGAGGAGACCCAGTACTTC. This encodes CASSLTKEETQYF.

The chain joins TRBV5-5 to TRBJ1-5; 7 bases agree with TRBD1. The CDR3 length is 15 residues. V trimming: 4 bases; J trimming: 4 bases; junction bases outside the gene matches: 8. The germline gives CDR1 SGHKS, CDR2 YYEKEE (reference sequence). CDR3 sequence (DNA): TGTGCCAGCAGCCCTACAGGGGCCCCGAATCAGCCCCAGCATTTT. Translating it yields CASSPTGAPNQPQHF.

This clone was seen more than once but under ten times. This chain joins TRBV4-1 and TRBJ2-7; 9 nucleotides align to TRBD2. CDR1 MGHRA and CDR2 YSYEKL come from the germline V gene. J gave up 0 bases and V 3 bases, and 3 bases lay outside the gene matches. The length of the CDR3 is 15 residues. The CDR3 is CASSQIAGASYEQYF. CDR3 bases: TGCGCCAGCAGCCAGATAGCGGGAGCCTCCTACGAGCAGTACTTC.

The chain recombines TRBV30 with TRBJ1-1; 9 bases fit TRBD1. The V and J ends lost 5 bases and 3 bases, in that order; junction bases with no gene match: 13. CDR1 GTSNPN and CDR2 SVGIG come from the germline V gene (reference sequence). There are 16 residues in the CDR3. The CDR3 is CAWDSSTGGKDTEAFF. For the CDR3, the DNA is TGTGCCTGGGATTCCTCTACAGGGGGCAAGGACACTGAAGCTTTCTTT.

V is TRBV5-6 and J is TRBJ1-5; D is undetermined. From germline, CDR1 is SGHDT and CDR2 YYEEEE. Between the trimmed V and J ends, which lost 2 bases and 3 bases, there was a span of 9 bases. This CDR3 spans 14 amino acids. This CDR3 reads CASSLAGPNQPQHF. The DNA of the CDR3 is TGTGCCAGCAGCTTAGCGGGCCCCAATCAGCCCCAGCATTTT.

This chain links TRBV27 with TRBJ1-2; a possible D gene is TRBD1 (5 bases). V was trimmed by 5 bases and J by 8 bases, leaving 12 bases between them. The CDR3 loop spans 12 amino acids. The V gene's germline CDR1 is MNHEY and CDR2 SMNVEV (reference sequence). In nucleotides, the CDR3 is TGTGCCAGCAGTCGATATGGGGGGGGCTACACCTTC. This codes for CASSRYGGGYTF.

The chain uses TRBV7-2 and TRBJ1-2, with 9 bases aligning to TRBD1. CDR3 size: 15 residues. CDR1 is SGHTA and CDR2 is FQGNSA in the germline V gene. Trimming removed 5 bases from V and 8 bases from J; junction bases left unmatched: 12. In nucleotides, the CDR3 is TGTGCCAGCAGCCCCCGGGACAGGGATAGTTTAGGCTACACCTTC. This sequence encodes CASSPRDRDSLGYTF.

J is TRBJ2-7 and V is TRBV13; 7 positions agree with TRBD1. Germline V gives CDR1 PRHDT, CDR2 FYEKMQ (reference sequence). CDR3 length equals 15 residues. The J segment lost 2 bases and the V segment lost 3 bases, leaving 7 bases of the junction unmatched. The CDR3 DNA reads TGTGCCAGCAGCTTCACAGGGGCGATTACCTACGAGCAGTACTTC. This sequence encodes CASSFTGAITYEQYF.

This clone was picked up a small number of times. The chain has TRBV5-4 and TRBJ2-1; 7 positions match TRBD1. Germline V gene sequence: CDR1 SGHNT, CDR2 YYREEE (reference sequence). The CDR3 extends over 14 amino acids. V dropped 2 bases and J dropped 4; count of bases not matched to a gene: 3. The CDR3 loop reads CASSFRDRYNEQFF. The CDR3 coding sequence is TGTGCCAGCAGCTTCCGGGACAGATACAATGAGCAGTTCTTC. Drawing the rest from reference TRBV5-4 and TRBJ2-1, the complete variable domain is ETGVTQSPTHLIKTRGQQVTLRCSSQSGHNTVSWYQQALGQGPQFIFQYYREEENGRGNFPPRFSGLQFPNYSSELNVNALELDDSALYLCASSFRDRYNEQFFGPGTRLTVL.

The genes are TRBV5-1 and TRBJ2-7; D may be TRBD2 (5 bases). V gave up 0 bases and J gave up 9 bases, with 13 bases separating them. The CDR3 length is 13 residues. Germline V gene data show CDR1 as SGHRS and CDR2 as YFSETQ. The CDR3 spells CASSLAARSGQYF. The CDR3 bases are TGCGCCAGCAGCTTGGCCGCAAGGAGCGGGCAGTACTTC. Drawing the rest from reference TRBV5-1 and TRBJ2-7, the complete variable domain is KAGVTQTPRYLIKTRGQQVTLSCSPISGHRSVSWYQQTPGQGLQFLFEYFSETQRNKGNFPGRFSGRQFSNSRSEMNVSTLELGDSALYLCASSLAARSGQYFGPGTRLTVT.

The chain has TRBV27 and TRBJ2-7; D unresolved. Trimming pared 6 bases from V and 3 bases from J, leaving 12 bases between. CDR1 and CDR2 (germline): MNHEY, SMNVEV (reference sequence). This CDR3 has 13 amino acids. This CDR3 is CASSPDFRYEQYF. The CDR3 nucleotides are TGTGCCAGCAGCCCCGACTTCCGCTACGAGCAGTACTTC.

Regarding this clone: A junction end diverges from the germline sequence, so it may reflect a read error. The same CDR3 arises from other DNA sequences in this sample as well. The J gene is TRBJ2-7, the V gene TRBV5-1, with D maybe TRBD2 (6 bases). CDR3 size: 13 residues. CDR1 SGHRS and CDR2 YFSETQ come from the germline V gene. DNA for the CDR3: TGCGCCAGCAGCTTGGGGGGGGAATACGAGCAGTATTTC. Translated, it gives CASSLGGEYEQYF.

The chain couples TRBV28 to TRBJ2-1; 7 nucleotides align to TRBD2. With 2 bases clipped from V and 3 bases from J, the junction kept 4 bases outside the gene matches. The CDR3 runs to 15 residues. The V gene's germline CDR1 is MDHEN and CDR2 SYDVKM. CDR3 loop: CASSLVQRGYNEQFF. The CDR3 nucleotides read TGTGCCAGCAGTTTAGTCCAGCGGGGCTACAATGAGCAGTTCTTC.

The chain carries TRBV5-1 and TRBJ2-1; TRBD2 aligns across 10 bases. This CDR3 spans 15 amino acids. V was pared by 5 bases and J by 8 bases, with 10 bases of the junction left unmatched. The germline V gene encodes CDR1 SGHRS and CDR2 YFSETQ. CDR3 region: CASSYSGRTVDEQFF. CDR3 in DNA: TGCGCCAGCAGTTATAGCGGGAGGACGGTGGATGAGCAGTTCTTC.

The rearrangement uses TRBV6-1 and TRBJ2-1; 13 bases fit TRBD2. Germline V lookup: CDR1 MNHNS, CDR2 SASEGT. Trimming removed 5 bases from V and 7 bases from J; junction bases left unmatched: 5. The CDR3 loop spans 15 amino acids. CDR3 loop: CASSRLAGGFNEQFF. The CDR3 region has the DNA TGTGCCAGCAGTCGACTAGCGGGAGGTTTTAATGAGCAGTTCTTC.

The chain uses TRBV12-2 and TRBJ2-1; no DNA check was done on the table's D call, TRBD2. TRBV12-2 is a documented pseudogene. The CDR3 runs to 16 residues. Here the CDR3 reads CASRTGSRRSYNEQFF. For the CDR3, the DNA is TGTGCAAGTCGCACCGGGAGCAGGAGGTCCTACAATGAGCAGTTCTTC.

V usage is TRBV6-1 and J usage is TRBJ2-7; D unresolved. From germline, CDR1 is MNHNS and CDR2 SASEGT. This CDR3 comprises 12 residues. V was pared by 7 bases and J by 3 bases, with 10 bases between. The CDR3, as DNA: TGTGCCAGCAATTACCTAAACTACGAGCAGTACTTC. Translating gives CASNYLNYEQYF.

The V and J genes are TRBV7-6 and TRBJ2-7; possibly TRBD2 for D (6 bases). This CDR3 region has 15 residues. CDR1 is SGHVS, CDR2 FNYEAQ, per germline. Trimming took 1 base from V and 4 from J, leaving 14 bases between them. The CDR3 sequence: CASSLVNRLDYEQYF. The CDR3 DNA sequence: TGTGCCAGCAGCTTAGTAAACAGACTAGATTACGAGCAGTACTTC.